This T cell receptor (beta chain) was recovered during a study of blood T cell repertoires in COVID-19 (dated by TCRdb to 2018 to 2021). Looking at the study overall: Samples covering the acute and convalescent phases of COVID-19 were provided by collaborators in the United States, Italy and Spain. The prospective study material was composed of cDNA or gDNA derived from T cells, B-cell-depleted T cells, or PBMCs. Deeply sampled blood TCRbeta repertoires from subjects exposed to, actively infected with, or recovered from COVID-19 were included in the dataset. A freely available public database, intended as a resource for researchers studying the immune response to SARS-CoV-2, is where the repertoires were released. The samples were drawn from two sources: the first 160 participants of the ongoing ImmuneRACE study, and 1,000 to 1,500 subjects contributed by 6 global collaborators. Sample metadata almost always included a de-identified subject ID, COVID-19 status, age in years and sex. Where available, HLA class I and class II types were obtained from metadata supplied by the sample provider rather than from assay-based typing. What the research found in general, with its limitations: The amount of clinical and demographic metadata varied by source and participant and was provided uncurated.

The germline V gene (reference sequence) gives CDR1 as GTSNPN and CDR2 as SVGIG. The CDR3, from cysteine to phenylalanine, totals 14 residues. Only the CDR3 DNA is retained, 42 bases long and in frame from the first base. V ends up 2 bases short and J 8 bases short, with an unmatched junction base count of 6. Points on this clone: There is no known antigen for this receptor. Base-call qualities are not available, and no considerably larger clone is one nucleotide away.

The collaborating institutions used their own protocols to collect whole blood in K2EDTA tubes. For TCRbeta analysis, collaborators shipped samples in one of three forms: frozen whole blood, isolated PBMCs, or DNA extracted from either of those sample types. TCRbeta CDR3 regions were amplified from genomic DNA by means of the immunoSEQ Assay, a bias-controlled multiplex PCR. The source study handled its data this way. The number of nucleated cells in each sample was estimated by amplification of reference gene primers within the assay. To quantify the absolute abundance of each unique TCRbeta CDR3 rearrangement, sequence reads were collapsed and filtered. Productive Simpson clonality was computed per sample as the square root of Simpson's diversity index over productive rearrangements. As stored in TCRdb, this immuneACCESS dataset retains in-frame rearrangements with V and J assigned. A fraction of the clones does not appear; measured against another copy, unresolved V genes explain less than half of the discrepancy, and the remainder lacks a known reason. For V, J and clone size, that table is used; D and trimming come from the DNA. The sample table shows 100,000 to 150,000 clones, and approximately 81% are seen once. The ten largest make up 30% to 45% of the sample.

The sequence was obtained from a man aged 40-49 years with active or convalescent COVID-19. The sample taken for sequencing was peripheral blood. The chain is made from TRBV30 and TRBJ1-4, with TRBD1 matching 9 junction bases. The nucleotides read TGTGCCTGGAGTTTGACAGGGGGGAGGGAAAAACTGTTTTTT. This codes for CAWSLTGGREKLFF.